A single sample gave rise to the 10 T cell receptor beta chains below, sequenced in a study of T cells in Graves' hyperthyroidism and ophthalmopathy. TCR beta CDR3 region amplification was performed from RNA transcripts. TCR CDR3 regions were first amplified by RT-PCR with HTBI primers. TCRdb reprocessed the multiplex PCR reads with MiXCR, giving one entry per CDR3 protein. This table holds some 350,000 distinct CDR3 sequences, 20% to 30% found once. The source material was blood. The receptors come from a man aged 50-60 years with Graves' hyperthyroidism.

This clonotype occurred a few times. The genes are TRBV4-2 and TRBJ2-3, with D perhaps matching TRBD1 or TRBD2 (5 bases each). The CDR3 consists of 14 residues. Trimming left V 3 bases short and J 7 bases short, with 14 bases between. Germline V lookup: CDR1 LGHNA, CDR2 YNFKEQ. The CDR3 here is CASSHLRDDNTQYF. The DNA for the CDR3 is TGTGCCAGCAGCCACTTACGGGACGACAATACGCAGTATTTT.

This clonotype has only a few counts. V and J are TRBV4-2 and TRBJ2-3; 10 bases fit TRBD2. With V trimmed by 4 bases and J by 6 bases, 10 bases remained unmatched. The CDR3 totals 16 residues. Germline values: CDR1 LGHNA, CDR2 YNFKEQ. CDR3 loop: CASSPVAGGQPDTQYF. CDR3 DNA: TGTGCCAGCAGCCCCGTAGCGGGAGGCCAACCTGATACGCAGTATTTT.

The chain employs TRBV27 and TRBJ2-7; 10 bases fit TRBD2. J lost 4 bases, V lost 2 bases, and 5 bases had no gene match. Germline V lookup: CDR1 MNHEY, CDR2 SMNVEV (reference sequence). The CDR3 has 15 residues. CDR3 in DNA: TGTGCCAGCAGTTTAGCGAGCGGGAGGGTTTACGAGCAGTACTTC. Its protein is CASSLASGRVYEQYF.

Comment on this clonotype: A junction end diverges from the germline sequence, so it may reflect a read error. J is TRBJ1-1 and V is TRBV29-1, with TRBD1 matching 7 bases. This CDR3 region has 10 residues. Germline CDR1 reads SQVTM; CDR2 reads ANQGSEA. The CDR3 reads CSARGLEGFF. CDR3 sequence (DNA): TGCAGCGCAAGGGGGCTCGAAGGTTTCTTT. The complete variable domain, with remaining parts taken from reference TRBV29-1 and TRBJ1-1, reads SAVISQKPSRDICQRGTSLTIQCQVDSQVTMMFWYRQQPGQSLTLIATANQGSEATYESGFVIDKFPISRPNLTFSTLTVSNMSPEDSSIYLCSARGLEGFFGQGTRLTVV.

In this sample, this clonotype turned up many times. The chain's CDR3 is CASSSLFSVHNEQFF. The CDR3 region has the DNA TGTGCCAGCAGCTCCCTTTTTTCGGTGCACAATGAGCAGTTCTTC. This chain links TRBV7-6 with TRBJ2-1; D is uncertain. Germline CDR1 SGHVS, CDR2 FNYEAQ. CDR3 length equals 15 residues. V lost 4 bases and J lost 5, with 15 bases in between.

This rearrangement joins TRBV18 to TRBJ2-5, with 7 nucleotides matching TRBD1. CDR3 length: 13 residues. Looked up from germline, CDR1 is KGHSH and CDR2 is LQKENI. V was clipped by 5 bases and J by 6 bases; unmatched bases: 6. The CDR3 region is CASSRQGEKTQYF. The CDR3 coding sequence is TGTGCCAGCTCAAGACAGGGTGAAAAGACCCAGTACTTC.

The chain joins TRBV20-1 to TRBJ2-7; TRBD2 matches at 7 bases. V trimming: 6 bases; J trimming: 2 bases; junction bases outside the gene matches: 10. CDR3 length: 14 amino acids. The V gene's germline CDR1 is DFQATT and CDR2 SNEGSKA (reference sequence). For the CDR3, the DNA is TGCAGTGCCCTAGGACTAGGCACCACCTACGAGCAGTACTTC. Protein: CSALGLGTTYEQYF.

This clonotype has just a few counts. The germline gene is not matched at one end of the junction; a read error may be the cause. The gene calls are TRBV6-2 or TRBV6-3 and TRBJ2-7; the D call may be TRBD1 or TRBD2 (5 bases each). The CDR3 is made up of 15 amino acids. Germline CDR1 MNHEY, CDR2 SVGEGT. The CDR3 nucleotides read TGTGCCAGCAGTTACTCGTGGGGGAGCTCCTGCGAGCAGTACTTC. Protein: CASSYSWGSSCEQYF.

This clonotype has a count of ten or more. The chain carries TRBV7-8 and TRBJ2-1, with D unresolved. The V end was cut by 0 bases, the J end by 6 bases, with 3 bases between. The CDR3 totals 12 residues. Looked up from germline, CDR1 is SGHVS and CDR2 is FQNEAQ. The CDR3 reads CASSLARNEQFF. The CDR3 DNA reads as TGTGCCAGCAGCTTAGCGCGCAATGAGCAGTTCTTC.

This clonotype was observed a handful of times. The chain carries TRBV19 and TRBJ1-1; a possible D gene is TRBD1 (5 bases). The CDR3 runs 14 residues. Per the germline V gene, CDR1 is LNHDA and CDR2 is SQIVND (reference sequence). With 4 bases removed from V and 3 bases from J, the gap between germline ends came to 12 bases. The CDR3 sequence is CASSSRVQDTEAFF. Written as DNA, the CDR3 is TGTGCCAGTAGTAGCAGGGTACAGGACACTGAAGCTTTCTTT.